This TCR beta chain was recovered during a study of cytomegalovirus exposure and HLA in healthy donors. Study observations and caveats: It was assumed in the presence/absence analyses that sequencing depth was roughly uniform across donors. A later analysis linked a missense variant in DCLRE1C to the trimming of TCR beta V and J genes. It was confirmed in vitro that a few of the CMV-associated chains were specific for CMV antigens.

The PCR used 60 Vbeta and 13 Jbeta primers. The assay was immunoSEQ multiplex PCR, and TCRdb's table has in-frame clones only and misses some. Altogether 150,000 to 200,000 clones are present, around 78% being singletons, with the ten largest covering 12% to 15%. Trimming cost V 6 bases and J 2 bases; bases outside gene matches: 11. There are 16 residues in the CDR3. Germline assignment: CDR1 MDHEN and CDR2 SYDVKM. As to this clone: The antigen is not known.

This clonotype was obtained from a woman aged 25 to 45 in good health and CMV-seropositive. This chain links TRBV28 with TRBJ2-7, with TRBD1 matching over 9 bases. The sequenced sample was PBMCs. The DNA of the CDR3 is TGTGCCAGCAGACAACCACAGGGGGCGAGGGCCTACGAGCAGTACTTC. Encoded protein: CASRQPQGARAYEQYF.